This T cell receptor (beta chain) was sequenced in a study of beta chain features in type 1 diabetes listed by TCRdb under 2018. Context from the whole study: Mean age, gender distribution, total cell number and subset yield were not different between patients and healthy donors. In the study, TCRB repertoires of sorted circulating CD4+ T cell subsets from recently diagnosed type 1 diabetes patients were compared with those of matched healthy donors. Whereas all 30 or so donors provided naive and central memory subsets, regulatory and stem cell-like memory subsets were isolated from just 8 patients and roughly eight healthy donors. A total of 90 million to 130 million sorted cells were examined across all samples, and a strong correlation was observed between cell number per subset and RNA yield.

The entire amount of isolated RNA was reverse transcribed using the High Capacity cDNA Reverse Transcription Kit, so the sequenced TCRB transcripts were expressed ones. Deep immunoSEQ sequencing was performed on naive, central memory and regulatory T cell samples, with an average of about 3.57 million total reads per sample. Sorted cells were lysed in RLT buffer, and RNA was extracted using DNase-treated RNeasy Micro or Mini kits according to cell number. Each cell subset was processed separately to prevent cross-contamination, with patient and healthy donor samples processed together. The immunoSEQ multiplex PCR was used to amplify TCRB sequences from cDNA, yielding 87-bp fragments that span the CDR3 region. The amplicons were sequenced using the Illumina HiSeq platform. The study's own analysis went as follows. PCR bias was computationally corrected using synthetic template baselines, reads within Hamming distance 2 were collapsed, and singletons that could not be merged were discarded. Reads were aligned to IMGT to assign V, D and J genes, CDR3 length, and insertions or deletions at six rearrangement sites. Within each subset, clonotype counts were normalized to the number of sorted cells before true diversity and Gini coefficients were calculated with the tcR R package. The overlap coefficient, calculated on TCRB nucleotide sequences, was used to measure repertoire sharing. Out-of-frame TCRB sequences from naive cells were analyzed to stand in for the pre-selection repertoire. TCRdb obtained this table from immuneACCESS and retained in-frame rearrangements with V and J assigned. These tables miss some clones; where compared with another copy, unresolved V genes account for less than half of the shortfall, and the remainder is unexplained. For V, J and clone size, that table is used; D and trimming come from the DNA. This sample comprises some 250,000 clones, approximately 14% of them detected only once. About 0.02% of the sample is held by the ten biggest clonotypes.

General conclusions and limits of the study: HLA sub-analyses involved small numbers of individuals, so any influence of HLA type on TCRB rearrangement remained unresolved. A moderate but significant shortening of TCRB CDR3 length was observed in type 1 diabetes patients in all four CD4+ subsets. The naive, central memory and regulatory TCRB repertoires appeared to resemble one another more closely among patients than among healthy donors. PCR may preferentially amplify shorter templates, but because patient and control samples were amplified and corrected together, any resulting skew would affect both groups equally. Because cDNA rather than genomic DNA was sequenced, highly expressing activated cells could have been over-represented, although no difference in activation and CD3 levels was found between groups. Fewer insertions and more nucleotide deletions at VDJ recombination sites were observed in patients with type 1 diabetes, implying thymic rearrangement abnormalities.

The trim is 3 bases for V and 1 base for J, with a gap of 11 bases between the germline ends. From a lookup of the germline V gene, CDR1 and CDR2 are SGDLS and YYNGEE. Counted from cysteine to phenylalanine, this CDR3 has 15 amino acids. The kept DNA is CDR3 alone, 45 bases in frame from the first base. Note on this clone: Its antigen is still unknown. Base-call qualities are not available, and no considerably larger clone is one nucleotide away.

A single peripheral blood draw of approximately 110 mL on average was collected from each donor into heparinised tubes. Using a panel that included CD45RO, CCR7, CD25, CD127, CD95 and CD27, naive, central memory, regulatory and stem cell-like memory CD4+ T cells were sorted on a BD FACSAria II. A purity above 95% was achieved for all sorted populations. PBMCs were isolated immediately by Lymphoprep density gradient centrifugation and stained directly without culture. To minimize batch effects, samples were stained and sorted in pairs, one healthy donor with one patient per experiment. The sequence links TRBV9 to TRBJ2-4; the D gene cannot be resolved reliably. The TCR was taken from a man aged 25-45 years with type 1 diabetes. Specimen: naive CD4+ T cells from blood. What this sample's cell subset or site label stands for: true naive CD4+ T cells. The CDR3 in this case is CASSARAEAKNIQYF. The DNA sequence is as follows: TGTGCCAGCAGCGCTCGCGCTGAGGCCAAAAACATTCAGTACTTC.